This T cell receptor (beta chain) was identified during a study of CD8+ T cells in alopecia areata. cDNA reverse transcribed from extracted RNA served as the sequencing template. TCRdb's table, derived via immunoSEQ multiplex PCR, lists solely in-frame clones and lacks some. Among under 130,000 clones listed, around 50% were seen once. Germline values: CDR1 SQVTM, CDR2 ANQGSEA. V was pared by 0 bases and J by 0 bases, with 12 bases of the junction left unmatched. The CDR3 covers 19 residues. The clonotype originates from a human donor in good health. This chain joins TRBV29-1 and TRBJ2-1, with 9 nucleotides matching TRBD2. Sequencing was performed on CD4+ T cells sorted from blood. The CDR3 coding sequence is TGCAGCGTTGAAGACCTGTCTAGCGGGGTTTTACGCTCCTACAATGAGCAGTTCTTC. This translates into CSVEDLSSGVLRSYNEQFF.